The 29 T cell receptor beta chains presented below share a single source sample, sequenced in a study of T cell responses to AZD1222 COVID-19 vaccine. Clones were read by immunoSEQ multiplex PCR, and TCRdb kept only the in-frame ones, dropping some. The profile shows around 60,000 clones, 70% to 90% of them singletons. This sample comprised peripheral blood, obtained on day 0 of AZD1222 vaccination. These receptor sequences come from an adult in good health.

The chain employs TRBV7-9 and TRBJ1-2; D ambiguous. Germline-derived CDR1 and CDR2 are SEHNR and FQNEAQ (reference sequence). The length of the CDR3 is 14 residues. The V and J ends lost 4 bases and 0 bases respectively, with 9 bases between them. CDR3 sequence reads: CASSSPPPNYGYTF. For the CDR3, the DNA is TGTGCCAGCAGCTCCCCTCCCCCTAACTATGGCTACACCTTC. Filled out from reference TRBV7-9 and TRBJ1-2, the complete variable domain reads DTGVSQNPRHKITKRGQNVTFRCDPISEHNRLYWYRQTLGQGPEFLTYFQNEAQLEKSRLLSDRFSAERPKGSFSTLEIQRTEQGDSAMYLCASSSPPPNYGYTFGSGTRLTVV.

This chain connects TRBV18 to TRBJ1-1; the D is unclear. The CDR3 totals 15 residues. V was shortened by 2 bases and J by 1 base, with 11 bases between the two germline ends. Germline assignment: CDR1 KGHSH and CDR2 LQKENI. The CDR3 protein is CASSPSRVSNTEAFF. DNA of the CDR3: TGTGCCAGCTCACCATCCCGGGTCTCGAACACTGAAGCTTTCTTT.

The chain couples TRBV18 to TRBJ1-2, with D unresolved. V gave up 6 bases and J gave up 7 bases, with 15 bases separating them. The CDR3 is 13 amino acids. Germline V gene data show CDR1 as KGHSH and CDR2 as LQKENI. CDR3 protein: CASSPDGRVGYTF. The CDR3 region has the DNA TGTGCCAGCTCCCCCGATGGCCGGGTTGGCTACACCTTC.

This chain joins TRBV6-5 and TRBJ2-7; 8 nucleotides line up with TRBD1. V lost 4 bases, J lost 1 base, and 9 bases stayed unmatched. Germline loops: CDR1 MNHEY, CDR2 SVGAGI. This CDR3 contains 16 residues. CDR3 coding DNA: TGTGCCAGCAGTTCGCAGGGGGCTCACAATTCCTACGAGCAGTACTTC. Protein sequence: CASSSQGAHNSYEQYF.

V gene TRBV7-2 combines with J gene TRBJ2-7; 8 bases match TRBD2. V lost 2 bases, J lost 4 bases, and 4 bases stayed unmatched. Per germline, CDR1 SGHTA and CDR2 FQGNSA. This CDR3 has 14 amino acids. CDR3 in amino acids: CASSLIGGGYEQYF. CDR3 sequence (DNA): TGTGCCAGCAGCTTAATCGGGGGGGGGTACGAGCAGTACTTC. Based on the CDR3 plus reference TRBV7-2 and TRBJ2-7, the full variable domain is GAGVSQSPSNKVTEKGKDVELRCDPISGHTALYWYRQSLGQGLEFLIYFQGNSAPDKSGLPSDRFSAERTGGSVSTLTIQRTQQEDSAVYLCASSLIGGGYEQYFGPGTRLTVT.

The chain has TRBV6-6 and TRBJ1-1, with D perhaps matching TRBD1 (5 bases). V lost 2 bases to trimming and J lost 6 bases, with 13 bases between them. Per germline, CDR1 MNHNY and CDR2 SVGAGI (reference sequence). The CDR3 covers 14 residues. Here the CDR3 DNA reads TGTGCCAGCAGTTACCTCGGGGGACGGGCTGAAGCTTTCTTT. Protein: CASSYLGGRAEAFF.

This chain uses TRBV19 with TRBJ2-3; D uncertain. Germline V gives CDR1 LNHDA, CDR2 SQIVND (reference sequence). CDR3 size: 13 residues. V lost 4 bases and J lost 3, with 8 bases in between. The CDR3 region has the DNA TGTGCCAGTAGTAGATTGAGGACAGATACGCAGTATTTT. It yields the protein CASSRLRTDTQYF.

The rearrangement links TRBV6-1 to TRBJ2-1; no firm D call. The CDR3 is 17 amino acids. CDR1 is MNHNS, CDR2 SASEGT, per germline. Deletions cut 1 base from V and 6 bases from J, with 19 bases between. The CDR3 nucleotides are TGTGCCAGCAGTGAAGGCACAGACCCCCTTGGCCCCAATGAGCAGTTCTTC. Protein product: CASSEGTDPLGPNEQFF.

The CDR3 reads CASSPSGYGTEINYGYTF. In DNA, the CDR3 is TGTGCCAGCAGCCCATCCGGCTATGGGACAGAGATTAACTATGGCTACACCTTC. The V and J genes are TRBV7-9 and TRBJ1-2; 7 nucleotides agree with TRBD1. After removal of 5 bases from V and 1 base from J, the junction contained 16 bases not matched to a gene. This CDR3 is 18 amino acids long. Germline values: CDR1 SEHNR, CDR2 FQNEAQ (reference sequence).

The CDR3, as DNA: TGCGCCAGCAGCCAAGGGGGAGCGGGGCTCACAGATACGCAGTATTTT. Encoded protein: CASSQGGAGLTDTQYF. The chain recombines TRBV4-1 with TRBJ2-3; the match to TRBD2 covers 7 bases. The CDR3 runs to 16 residues. V lost 1 base, J lost 2 bases, and 6 bases stayed unmatched. The V gene's germline CDR1 is MGHRA and CDR2 YSYEKL.

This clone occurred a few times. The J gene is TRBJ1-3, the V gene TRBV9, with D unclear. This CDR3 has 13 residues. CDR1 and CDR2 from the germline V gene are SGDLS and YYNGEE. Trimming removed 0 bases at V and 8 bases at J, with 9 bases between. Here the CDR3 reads CASSVGNGDTIYF. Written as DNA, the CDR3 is TGTGCCAGCAGCGTAGGCAATGGGGACACCATATATTTT.

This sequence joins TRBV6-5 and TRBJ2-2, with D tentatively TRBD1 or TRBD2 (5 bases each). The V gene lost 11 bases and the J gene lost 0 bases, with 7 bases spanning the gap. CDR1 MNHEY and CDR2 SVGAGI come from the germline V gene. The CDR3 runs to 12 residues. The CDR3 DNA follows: TGTGCCGTGGGGGCGAACACCGGGGAGCTGTTTTTT. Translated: CAVGANTGELFF.

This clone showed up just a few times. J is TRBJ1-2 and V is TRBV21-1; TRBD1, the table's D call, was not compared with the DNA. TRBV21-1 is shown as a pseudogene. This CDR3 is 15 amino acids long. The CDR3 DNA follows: TGTGCCAGCAGCAAGGGGCCGCCTCCGGACTATGGCTACACCTTC. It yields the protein CASSKGPPPDYGYTF.

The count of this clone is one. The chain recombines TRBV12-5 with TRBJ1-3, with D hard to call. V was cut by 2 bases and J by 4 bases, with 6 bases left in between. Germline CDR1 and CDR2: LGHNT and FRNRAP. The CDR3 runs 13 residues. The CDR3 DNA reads TGTGCTAGTGGTTTGAACTTCGGAAACACCATATATTTT. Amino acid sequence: CASGLNFGNTIYF.

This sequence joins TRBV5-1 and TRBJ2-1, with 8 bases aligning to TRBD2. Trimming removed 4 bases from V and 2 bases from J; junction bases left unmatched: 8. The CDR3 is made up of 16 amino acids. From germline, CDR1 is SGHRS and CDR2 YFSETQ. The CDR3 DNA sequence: TGCGCCAGCAGCCCTCAGAGCGGGGGCACCTACAATGAGCAGTTCTTC. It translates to CASSPQSGGTYNEQFF.

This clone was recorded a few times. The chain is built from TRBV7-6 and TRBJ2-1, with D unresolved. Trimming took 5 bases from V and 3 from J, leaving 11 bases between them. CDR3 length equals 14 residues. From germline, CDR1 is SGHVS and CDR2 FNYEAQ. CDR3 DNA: TGTGCCAGCAGCCCCGGAGACAACTACAATGAGCAGTTCTTC. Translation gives CASSPGDNYNEQFF. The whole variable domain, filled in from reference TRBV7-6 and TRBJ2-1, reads GAGVSQSPRYKVTKRGQDVALRCDPISGHVSLYWYRQALGQGPEFLTYFNYEAQQDKSGLPNDRFSAERPEGSISTLTIQRTEQRDSAMYRCASSPGDNYNEQFFGPGTRLTVL.

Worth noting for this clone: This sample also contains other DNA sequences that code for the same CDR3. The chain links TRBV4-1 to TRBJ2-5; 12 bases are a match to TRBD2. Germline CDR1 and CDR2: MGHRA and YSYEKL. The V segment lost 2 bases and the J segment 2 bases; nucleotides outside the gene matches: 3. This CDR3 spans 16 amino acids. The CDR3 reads CASSQTSGGTQETQYF. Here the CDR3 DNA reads TGCGCCAGCAGCCAAACTAGCGGGGGGACACAAGAGACCCAGTACTTC.

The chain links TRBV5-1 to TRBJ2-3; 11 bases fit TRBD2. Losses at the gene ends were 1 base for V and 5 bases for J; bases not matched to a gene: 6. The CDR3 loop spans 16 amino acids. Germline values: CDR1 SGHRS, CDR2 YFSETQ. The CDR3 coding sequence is TGCGCCAGCAGCTTGTTAACTAGCGGGGGCGGAGATACGCAGTATTTT. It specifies CASSLLTSGGGDTQYF.

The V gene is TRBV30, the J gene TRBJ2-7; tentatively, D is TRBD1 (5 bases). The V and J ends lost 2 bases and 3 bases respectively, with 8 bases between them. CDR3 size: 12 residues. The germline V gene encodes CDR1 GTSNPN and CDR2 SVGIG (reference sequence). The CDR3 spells CAWSSQGYEQYF. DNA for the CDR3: TGTGCCTGGAGTTCCCAGGGCTACGAGCAGTACTTC.

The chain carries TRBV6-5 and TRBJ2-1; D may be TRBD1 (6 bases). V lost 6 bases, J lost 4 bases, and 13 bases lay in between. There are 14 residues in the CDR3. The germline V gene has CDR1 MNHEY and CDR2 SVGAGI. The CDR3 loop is CASRRQVTYNEQFF. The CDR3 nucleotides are TGTGCCAGCAGAAGACAGGTTACTTACAATGAGCAGTTCTTC.

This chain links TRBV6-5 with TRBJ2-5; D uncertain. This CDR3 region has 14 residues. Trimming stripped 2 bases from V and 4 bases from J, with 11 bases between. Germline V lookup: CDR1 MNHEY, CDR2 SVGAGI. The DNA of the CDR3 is TGTGCCAGCAGTTACCAGGTGCACGGAGAGACCCAGTACTTC. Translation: CASSYQVHGETQYF.

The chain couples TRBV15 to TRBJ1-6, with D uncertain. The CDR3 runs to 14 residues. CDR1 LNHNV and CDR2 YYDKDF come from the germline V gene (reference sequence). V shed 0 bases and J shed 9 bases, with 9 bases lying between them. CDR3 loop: CATSRDLRFSPLHF. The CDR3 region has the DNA TGTGCCACCAGCAGAGATCTTAGGTTTTCACCCCTCCACTTT.

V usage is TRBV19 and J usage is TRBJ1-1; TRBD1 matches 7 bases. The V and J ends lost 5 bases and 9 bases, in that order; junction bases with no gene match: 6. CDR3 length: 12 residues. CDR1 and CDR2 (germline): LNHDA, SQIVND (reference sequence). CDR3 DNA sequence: TGTGCCAGTAGTCCTCGACAGGGACAAGCTTTCTTT. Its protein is CASSPRQGQAFF.

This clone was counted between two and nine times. CDR3 region: CASSFTGTEAFF. In DNA form, the CDR3 reads TGTGCCAGCAGCTTTACAGGGACTGAAGCTTTCTTT. The rearrangement uses TRBV7-9 and TRBJ1-1; D possibly corresponds to TRBD1 (6 bases). V gave up 3 bases and J gave up 5 bases, with 7 bases separating them. Per germline, CDR1 SEHNR and CDR2 FQNEAQ (reference sequence). The CDR3 is 12 amino acids.

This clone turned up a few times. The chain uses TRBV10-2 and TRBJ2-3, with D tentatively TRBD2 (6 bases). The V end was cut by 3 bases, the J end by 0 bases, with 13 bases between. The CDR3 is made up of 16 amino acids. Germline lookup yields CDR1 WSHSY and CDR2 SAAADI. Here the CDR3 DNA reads TGCGCCAGCAGTGAAGCCCGGGGGACTAGCACAGATACGCAGTATTTT. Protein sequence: CASSEARGTSTDTQYF.

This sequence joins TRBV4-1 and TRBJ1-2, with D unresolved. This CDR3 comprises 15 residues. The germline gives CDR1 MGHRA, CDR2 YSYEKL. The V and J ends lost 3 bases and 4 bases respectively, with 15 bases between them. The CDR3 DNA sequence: TGCGCCAGCAGCCAGGCTGAGGACGGAATCTATGGCTACACCTTC. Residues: CASSQAEDGIYGYTF.

The CDR3 is CASSGQPNQPQHF. CDR3 nucleotides: TGCGCCAGCAGTGGGCAGCCCAATCAGCCCCAGCATTTT. The chain couples TRBV5-1 to TRBJ1-5; D remains ambiguous. Looked up from germline, CDR1 is SGHRS and CDR2 is YFSETQ. Trimming removed 5 bases at V and 3 bases at J, with 9 bases between. The CDR3 consists of 13 residues.

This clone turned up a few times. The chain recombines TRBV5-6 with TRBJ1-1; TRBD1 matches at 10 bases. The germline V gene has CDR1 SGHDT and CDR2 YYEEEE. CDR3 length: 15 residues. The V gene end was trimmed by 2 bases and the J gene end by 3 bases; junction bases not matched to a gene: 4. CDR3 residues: CASSFRQGADTEAFF. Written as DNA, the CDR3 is TGTGCCAGCAGCTTTCGACAGGGGGCCGACACTGAAGCTTTCTTT.

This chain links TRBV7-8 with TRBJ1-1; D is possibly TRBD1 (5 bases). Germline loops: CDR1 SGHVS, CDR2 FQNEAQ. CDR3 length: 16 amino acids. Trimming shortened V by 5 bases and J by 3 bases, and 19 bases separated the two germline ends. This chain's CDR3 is CASSPGTSTAYTEAFF. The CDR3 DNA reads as TGTGCCAGCAGCCCCGGGACCTCCACAGCTTACACTGAAGCTTTCTTT.